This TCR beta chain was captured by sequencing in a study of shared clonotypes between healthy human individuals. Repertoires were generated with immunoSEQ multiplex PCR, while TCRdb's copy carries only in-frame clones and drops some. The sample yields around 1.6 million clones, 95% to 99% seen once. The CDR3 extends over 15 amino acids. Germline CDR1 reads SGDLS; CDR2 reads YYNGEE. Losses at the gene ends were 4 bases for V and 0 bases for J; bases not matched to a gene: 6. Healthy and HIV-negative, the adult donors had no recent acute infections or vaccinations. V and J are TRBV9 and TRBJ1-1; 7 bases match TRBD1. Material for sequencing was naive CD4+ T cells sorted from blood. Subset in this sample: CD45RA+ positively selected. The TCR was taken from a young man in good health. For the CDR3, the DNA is TGTGCCAGCAGCATCGGGACAGCGCTGAACACTGAAGCTTTCTTT. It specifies CASSIGTALNTEAFF.